Presented here are 22 T cell receptor beta chains from one specimen sequenced in a study of OX40 agonist ivuxolimab in advanced cancers. The protocol used for the library was the immunoSEQ multiplex PCR assay. In its TCRdb copy, this immuneACCESS table keeps in-frame sequences only and misses some clones. Where compared with another copy, unresolved V genes explain less than half of these, and the others have no known cause. The sample has around 100,000 clones on record, 85% to 90% of them singletons. Jointly, the top ten make up about 0.3% of the sample. The sequences come from CD4+ or CD8+ T cells sorted from blood, collected in a trial of the OX40 agonist ivuxolimab. Receptors originate from an adult with an advanced solid tumor such as melanoma, head and neck, liver or kidney cancer.

The V call is TRBV5-1, the J call TRBJ2-5; D gene ambiguous. V lost 5 bases and J 4 bases, leaving 15 bases between the germline ends. The CDR3 totals 14 residues. Per germline, CDR1 SGHRS and CDR2 YFSETQ. The CDR3 DNA is TGCGCCAGCAGTAACACCGGGCTTCGAGAGACCCAGTACTTC. Translating gives CASSNTGLRETQYF.

The chain links TRBV7-2 to TRBJ1-2; the D gene is possibly TRBD1 (6 bases). The V end was cut by 5 bases, the J end by 3 bases, with 19 bases between. CDR3 length: 16 amino acids. CDR1 is SGHTA and CDR2 is FQGNSA in the germline V gene. The CDR3, as DNA: TGTGCCAGCAGCCTATACTACGAGACAGGAGACTATGGCTACACCTTC. The encoded protein is CASSLYYETGDYGYTF.

This chain joins TRBV10-3 and TRBJ1-1, with D hard to call. The ends were cut back, 2 bases at V and 1 base at J, with 11 bases in the middle. This CDR3 contains 15 residues. Germline V gives CDR1 ENHRY, CDR2 SYGVKD. The CDR3 protein is CAISEPRLTNTEAFF. As DNA, the CDR3 is TGTGCCATCAGTGAGCCCCGCTTGACGAACACTGAAGCTTTCTTT.

The chain joins TRBV5-5 to TRBJ2-7, with 7 bases that match TRBD2. CDR1 SGHKS and CDR2 YYEKEE come from the germline V gene (reference sequence). V dropped 4 bases and J dropped 5; count of bases not matched to a gene: 9. The CDR3 totals 14 residues. CDR3 in DNA: TGTGCCAGCAGCCGAGCCCTAGCGGCAGACGAGCAGTACTTC. Translating it yields CASSRALAADEQYF.

The chain carries TRBV15 and TRBJ2-1; D may be TRBD2 (5 bases). The V end lost 0 bases, the J end lost 0 bases, and 24 bases lay between the germline ends. The CDR3 consists of 21 residues. Germline CDR1 and CDR2: LNHNV and YYDKDF (reference sequence). The CDR3 nucleotides read TGTGCCACCAGCAGAGATCTGTTCGACGGAAGCGGATGGAGCTCCTACAATGAGCAGTTCTTC. Translation: CATSRDLFDGSGWSSYNEQFF.

The chain links TRBV29-1 to TRBJ1-1; D call uncertain. This CDR3 is 13 amino acids long. CDR1 is SQVTM and CDR2 is ANQGSEA in the germline V gene. V lost 6 bases and J lost 4, with 15 bases in between. CDR3 in amino acids: CSVSTLGGTEAFF. The CDR3 coding sequence is TGCAGCGTATCCACCCTGGGAGGCACTGAAGCTTTCTTT.

This clone has only one observation. The chain carries TRBV19 and TRBJ1-1; D not certain. Germline CDR1 is LNHDA and CDR2 is SQIVND (reference sequence). The length of the CDR3 is 11 residues. V was pared by 7 bases and J by 7 bases, with 10 bases between. CDR3 in amino acids: CASNTRFEAFF. CDR3 DNA sequence: TGTGCCAGTAATACAAGATTTGAAGCTTTCTTT.

CDR3 sequence: CASSLGGAGSPYEQYF. CDR3 nucleotide sequence: TGTGCCAGCAGCTTAGGGGGCGCTGGATCCCCCTACGAGCAGTACTTC. The chain carries TRBV7-9 and TRBJ2-7, with a possible D match to TRBD1 (5 bases). Germline values: CDR1 SEHNR, CDR2 FQNEAQ (reference sequence). The CDR3 contains 16 residues. Trimming took 1 base from V and 2 from J, leaving 15 bases between them.

The rearrangement uses TRBV19 and TRBJ1-4; D may be TRBD1 (6 bases). This CDR3 region has 11 residues. The V end was cut by 6 bases, the J end by 14 bases, with 13 bases between. The germline CDR1 and CDR2 sequences are LNHDA and SQIVND (reference sequence). The CDR3 spells CASSRTGFLFF. The CDR3 nucleotides read TGTGCCAGTAGCCGAACAGGGTTTCTGTTTTTT.

The chain carries TRBV19 and TRBJ1-1; no clear D. The germline V gene encodes CDR1 LNHDA and CDR2 SQIVND (reference sequence). This CDR3 region has 15 residues. The V and J ends lost 5 bases and 1 base respectively, with 14 bases between them. CDR3 loop: CASSPPEGRNTEAFF. The CDR3 DNA is TGTGCCAGTAGTCCCCCAGAGGGTAGGAACACTGAAGCTTTCTTT. Full variable domain (outside the CDR3, taken from reference TRBV19 and TRBJ1-1): DGGITQSPKYLFRKEGQNVTLSCEQNLNHDAMYWYRQDPGQGLRLIYYSQIVNDFQKGDIAEGYSVSREKKESFPLTVTSAQKNPTAFYLCASSPPEGRNTEAFFGQGTRLTVV.

This clone appeared a single time. This chain uses TRBV6-5 with TRBJ1-2; 8 nucleotides agree with TRBD1. V lost 5 bases and J lost 5; bases outside the gene matches: 7. The CDR3 totals 14 residues. Germline CDR1 is MNHEY and CDR2 is SVGAGI. The CDR3 nucleotides are TGTGCCAGCAGTAGCACCGGGACAGGTTATGGCTACACCTTC. Translation gives CASSSTGTGYGYTF.

The V and J genes are TRBV27 and TRBJ2-7, with 9 bases identical to TRBD1. J gave up 6 bases and V 3 bases, and 6 bases lay outside the gene matches. Germline CDR1 MNHEY, CDR2 SMNVEV (reference sequence). This CDR3 is 14 amino acids long. CDR3 loop: CASSLETGGSEQYF. In nucleotides, the CDR3 is TGTGCCAGCAGTTTGGAGACAGGGGGAAGCGAGCAGTACTTC.

As regards this clone: The identical CDR3 is also encoded by other nucleotide sequences in the sample. V and J are TRBV30 and TRBJ1-5; D might be TRBD1 (5 bases). Looked up from germline, CDR1 is GTSNPN and CDR2 is SVGIG (reference sequence). The CDR3 has 14 amino acids. V was pared by 3 bases and J by 2 bases, with 11 bases between. In DNA, the CDR3 is TGTGCCTGGAGGGGTCAGGGTGGCAATCAGCCCCAGCATTTT. Translation gives CAWRGQGGNQPQHF.

V usage is TRBV7-3 and J usage is TRBJ2-3, with a weak D call TRBD2 (6 bases). V lost 5 bases and J lost 2, with 14 bases in between. CDR1 and CDR2 from the germline V gene are SGHTA and FQGTGA. There are 15 residues in the CDR3. In DNA, the CDR3 is TGTGCCAGCAGCCAACTAGGGAGGTCCACAGATACGCAGTATTTT. It is translated as CASSQLGRSTDTQYF.

The rearrangement links TRBV5-4 to TRBJ1-3; tentative D call: TRBD1 (5 bases). The CDR3 totals 15 residues. Trimming shortened V by 3 bases and J by 0 bases, and 10 bases separated the two germline ends. The V gene's germline CDR1 is SGHNT and CDR2 YYREEE (reference sequence). The CDR3 nucleotides read TGTGCCAGCAGCTACAGAGGGGTCTCTGGAAACACCATATATTTT. Residues: CASSYRGVSGNTIYF.

The gene calls are TRBV27 and TRBJ2-7, with TRBD1 matching 7 bases. Unmatched junction bases numbered 6, after V lost 7 bases and J lost 3 bases. CDR1 is MNHEY and CDR2 is SMNVEV in the germline V gene (reference sequence). The CDR3 totals 13 residues. The CDR3 sequence is CASTEGANYEQYF. CDR3 sequence (DNA): TGTGCCAGCACTGAGGGGGCGAACTACGAGCAGTACTTC.

The chain has TRBV7-9 and TRBJ1-1; TRBD1 might be the D (5 bases). CDR3 length: 19 residues. CDR1 and CDR2 (germline): SEHNR, FQNEAQ (reference sequence). Trimming left V 4 bases short and J 3 bases short, with 27 bases between. The CDR3 DNA is TGTGCCAGCAGCTCCCCTAATCTCAGACAGCATTCGTCTCACACTGAAGCTTTCTTT. This gives the protein CASSSPNLRQHSSHTEAFF. The full variable domain, its missing parts supplied by reference TRBV7-9 and TRBJ1-1, is DTGVSQNPRHKITKRGQNVTFRCDPISEHNRLYWYRQTLGQGPEFLTYFQNEAQLEKSRLLSDRFSAERPKGSFSTLEIQRTEQGDSAMYLCASSSPNLRQHSSHTEAFFGQGTRLTVV.

The V gene is TRBV7-9, the J gene TRBJ2-7; D is uncertain. The V gene lost 1 base and the J gene lost 3 bases, with 13 bases spanning the gap. The germline V gene has CDR1 SEHNR and CDR2 FQNEAQ (reference sequence). The CDR3 sequence is 15 residues long. In DNA form, the CDR3 reads TGTGCCAGCAGCTTAGATTCTGTAGTAGACTACGAGCAGTACTTC. Its translation: CASSLDSVVDYEQYF. Full variable domain (missing parts from reference TRBV7-9 and TRBJ2-7): DTGVSQNPRHKITKRGQNVTFRCDPISEHNRLYWYRQTLGQGPEFLTYFQNEAQLEKSRLLSDRFSAERPKGSFSTLEIQRTEQGDSAMYLCASSLDSVVDYEQYFGPGTRLTVT.

This clone came up once. The J gene is TRBJ1-5, the V gene TRBV15; D is undetermined. This CDR3 spans 16 amino acids. Germline lookup yields CDR1 LNHNV and CDR2 YYDKDF (reference sequence). Between the trimmed V and J ends, which lost 0 bases and 6 bases, there was a span of 15 bases. This CDR3 reads CATSRDTEVYSQPQHF. The CDR3 DNA sequence: TGTGCCACCAGCAGAGATACGGAGGTTTATAGTCAGCCCCAGCATTTT.

The chain joins TRBV11-1 to TRBJ2-7; 11 nucleotides line up with TRBD1. CDR3 length: 15 amino acids. In germline, CDR1 is SGHAT, CDR2 FQDESV (reference sequence). Trimming took 1 base from V and 3 from J; bases not matched to a gene: 2. The DNA of the CDR3 is TGTGCCAGCAGCTTAGGGACAGGGGGCATCTACGAGCAGTACTTC. It encodes CASSLGTGGIYEQYF.

The chain employs TRBV14 and TRBJ2-3, with 16 bases matching TRBD2. The CDR3 is made up of 17 amino acids. J gave up 5 bases and V 4 bases, and 6 bases lay outside the gene matches. Per the germline V gene, CDR1 is SGHDN and CDR2 is FVKESK. The CDR3 coding sequence is TGTGCCAGCAGCCCGGGACTAGCGGGAGGGCCGAAAGATACGCAGTATTTT. Translating gives CASSPGLAGGPKDTQYF.

This chain joins TRBV19 and TRBJ1-1; D call uncertain. V was cut by 2 bases and J by 0 bases, with 4 bases left in between. Looked up from germline, CDR1 is LNHDA and CDR2 is SQIVND (reference sequence). The CDR3 is 13 residues long. The CDR3 DNA is TGTGCCAGTAGTATATCCATGAACACTGAAGCTTTCTTT. Translating it yields CASSISMNTEAFF.